This is a list of T cell receptor beta chains from one sample in a study of OX40 agonist ivuxolimab in advanced cancers. Profiling relied on immunoSEQ multiplex PCR, and the TCRdb table lists in-frame clones only, not all of them. The sample lists 72,000 or so clones, 65% to 85% occurring once. Sequences were derived from CD4+ or CD8+ T cells sorted from blood, sampled in a trial of the OX40 agonist ivuxolimab. Receptors originate from an adult with an advanced solid tumor such as melanoma, head and neck, liver or kidney cancer. Each CDR3 is given with its conserved first and last residue.

v_call	j_call	cdr3_length	cdr3_aa
TRBV2	TRBJ1-6	14	CASSHRDRDSPLHF
TRBV2	TRBJ1-3	15	CASSVQRAGGNTIYF
TRBV9	TRBJ2-7	18	CASSVALPPDQFPYEQYF
TRBV7-9	TRBJ1-1	13	CASSRTANTEAFF
TRBV7-2	TRBJ2-5	14	CASSLGQSQETQYF
TRBV9	TRBJ2-3	18	CASSAPAWQTTSTDTQYF
TRBV5-4	TRBJ2-3	15	CASSRWGGVGDTQYF
TRBV6-1	TRBJ1-5	15	CASSEFRGPLQPQHF
TRBV11-2	TRBJ1-3	19	CASSPKRGVLRSSGNTIYF
TRBV14	TRBJ1-4	17	CASSQVQGVGANEKLFF
TRBV6-6	TRBJ2-7	14	CASSHQGQGYEQYF
TRBV19	TRBJ1-5	14	CASSRTGPNQPQHF
TRBV6-1	TRBJ1-2	13	CASIPDTVYGYTF
TRBV11-2	TRBJ1-4	14	CASSFDRGNEKLFF
TRBV11-3	TRBJ2-1	14	CASSLESGENEQFF
TRBV4-2	TRBJ2-1	14	CASSPRTEYNEQFF
TRBV7-6	TRBJ2-2	15	CASSLGGSSTGELFF
TRBV9	TRBJ1-2	13	CASSVDLNYGYTF
TRBV28	TRBJ1-4	11	CASGGNEKLFF